The source of this TCR beta chain is a study of identical twins. This clonotype was detected only a few times. No antigen is known for it. General study results and limits: Out-of-frame alpha sequences common to twins exhibited an excess of low generation probability. Models predicted less out-of-frame TCR alpha sharing in monozygotic twins than was found.

TCRdb re-called the 5' RACE reads through MiXCR, storing one row per CDR3 protein. This table holds fewer than 250,000 distinct CDR3 sequences, around 6.9% found once. There are 15 residues in the CDR3. J lost 5 bases, V lost 5 bases, and 6 bases had no gene match. Germline V gene data show CDR1 as SGHVS and CDR2 as FQNEAQ. The sample was also linked to a second study, of yellow fever vaccine responses in identical twins. That publication notes: Reportedly, the response of twins' T cells to the vaccine seemed partly convergent, partly personalized.

The V and J genes are TRBV7-8 and TRBJ2-3; TRBD2 matches 11 bases. The clonotype was recovered from a woman under 30 in good health. Sequencing used memory (CD45RO+) T cells sorted from blood. CDR3 protein: CASSAIAGGLDTQYF. The CDR3 DNA reads as TGTGCCAGCAGCGCAATAGCGGGGGGGCTAGATACGCAGTATTTT.